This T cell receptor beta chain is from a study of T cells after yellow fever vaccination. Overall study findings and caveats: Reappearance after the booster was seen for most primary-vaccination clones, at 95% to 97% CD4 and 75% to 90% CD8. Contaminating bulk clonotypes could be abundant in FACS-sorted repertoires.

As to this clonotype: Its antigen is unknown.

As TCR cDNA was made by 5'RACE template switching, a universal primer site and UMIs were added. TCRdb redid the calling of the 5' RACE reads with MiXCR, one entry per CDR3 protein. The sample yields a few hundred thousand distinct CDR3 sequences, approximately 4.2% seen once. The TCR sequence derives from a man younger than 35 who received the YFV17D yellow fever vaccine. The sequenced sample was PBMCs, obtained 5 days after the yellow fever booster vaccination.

Here the CDR3 reads CASGVRTGSTDTQYF. CDR3 sequence (DNA): TGTGCCAGCGGGGTAAGGACAGGGAGCACAGATACGCAGTATTTT. The chain links TRBV6-4 to TRBJ2-3; TRBD1 aligns across 8 bases. CDR1 and CDR2 from the germline V gene are MRHNA and SNTAGT. CDR3 length: 15 amino acids. V dropped 8 bases and J dropped 0; count of bases not matched to a gene: 7.